This T cell receptor (beta chain) was captured in a study of CD8 T cells in ankylosing spondylitis. Study findings and constraints: What seemed typical of ankylosing spondylitis blood was a TCR beta motif built from several highly homologous variants. Disease-linked clones were reportedly significantly enriched in matched ankylosing spondylitis synovial fluid.

MiXCR was run by TCRdb on the 5' RACE reads, yielding one entry per CDR3 protein. The profile shows around 130,000 distinct CDR3 sequences, roughly 15% of them singletons. This clonotype was seen a handful of times. No antigen is known for it. The source material was blood, either unsorted or a sorted T cell fraction (not recorded which). This receptor was taken from a male donor with ankylosing spondylitis.

The CDR3 sequence: CASSRTDRGVGETQYF. CDR3 coding DNA: TGTGCCAGCAGCCGGACCGACAGGGGGGTTGGAGAGACCCAGTACTTC. This chain connects TRBV5-5 to TRBJ2-5; 9 bases fit TRBD1. CDR3 length equals 16 residues. Germline CDR1 SGHKS, CDR2 YYEKEE (reference sequence). With V trimmed by 4 bases and J by 4 bases, 11 bases remained unmatched. Full variable domain (outside the CDR3, taken from reference TRBV5-5 and TRBJ2-5): DAGVTQSPTHLIKTRGQQVTLRCSPISGHKSVSWYQQVLGQGPQFIFQYYEKEERGRGNFPDRFSARQFPNYSSELNVNALLLGDSALYLCASSRTDRGVGETQYFGPGTRLLVL.